This T cell receptor beta chain comes out of a study of cytomegalovirus exposure and HLA in healthy donors. The CDR3 contains 19 residues. Study-level findings and limits: Later analysis indicated greater clonal expansion among HLA-associated TCR beta chains than among equally common other chains. Reportedly, diagnosis of cytomegalovirus status by the classifier showed high specificity and sensitivity. In a later analysis, DRB1 alleles had the most associated TCRs; HLA-C alleles the fewest.

60 Vbeta and 13 Jbeta primers were used in PCR. Original processing notes: Some 9.9 million of about 88 million unique TCR beta chains were shared, per a later count. Method: immunoSEQ multiplex PCR; TCRdb's copy keeps in-frame clones and lacks some. For V, J and clone size, that table is used; D and trimming come from the DNA. This table holds 110,000 or so clones, over 70% found once. As regards this clone: The antigen is undetermined.

Input material: PBMCs. The receptor was derived from a middle-aged woman in good health and CMV-seropositive. The chain uses TRBV21-1 and TRBJ1-5; the table's D call, TRBD1, was not checked against the DNA. TRBV21-1 is a pseudogene locus. The CDR3 spells CASSKGGVSLGQGPQPQHF. The CDR3 DNA sequence: TGTGCCAGCAGCAAAGGGGGGGTTAGTTTAGGACAGGGGCCTCAGCCCCAGCATTTT.